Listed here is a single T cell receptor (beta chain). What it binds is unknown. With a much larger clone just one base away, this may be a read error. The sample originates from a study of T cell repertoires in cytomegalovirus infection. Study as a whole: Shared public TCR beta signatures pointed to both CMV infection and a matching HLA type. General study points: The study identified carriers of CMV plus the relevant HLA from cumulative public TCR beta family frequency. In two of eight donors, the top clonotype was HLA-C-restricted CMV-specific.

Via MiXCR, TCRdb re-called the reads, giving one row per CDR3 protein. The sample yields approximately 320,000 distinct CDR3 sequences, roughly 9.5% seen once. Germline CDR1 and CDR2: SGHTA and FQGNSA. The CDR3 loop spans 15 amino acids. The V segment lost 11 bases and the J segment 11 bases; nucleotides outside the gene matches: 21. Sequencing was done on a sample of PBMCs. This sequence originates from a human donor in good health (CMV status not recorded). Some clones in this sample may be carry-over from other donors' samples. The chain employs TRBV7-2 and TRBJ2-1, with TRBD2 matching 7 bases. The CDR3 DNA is TGTGCCGGGGGAGGGAGCAATAGGATATCGAATAAGCAGTTCTTC. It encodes CAGGGSNRISNKQFF.